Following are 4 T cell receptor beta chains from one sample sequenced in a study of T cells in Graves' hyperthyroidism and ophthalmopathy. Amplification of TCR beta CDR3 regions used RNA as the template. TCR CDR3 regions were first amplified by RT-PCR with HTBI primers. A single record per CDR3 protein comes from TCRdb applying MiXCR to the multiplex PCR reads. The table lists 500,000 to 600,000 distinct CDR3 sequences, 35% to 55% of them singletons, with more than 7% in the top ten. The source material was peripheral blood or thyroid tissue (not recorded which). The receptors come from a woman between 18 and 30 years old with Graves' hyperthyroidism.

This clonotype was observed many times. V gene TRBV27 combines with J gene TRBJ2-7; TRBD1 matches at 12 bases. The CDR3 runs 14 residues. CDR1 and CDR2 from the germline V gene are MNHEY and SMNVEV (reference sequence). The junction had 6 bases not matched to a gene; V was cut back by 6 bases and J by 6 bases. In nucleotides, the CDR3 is TGTGCCAGCAGCGCCGGGACAGGGGGCATCGAGCAGTACTTC. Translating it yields CASSAGTGGIEQYF.

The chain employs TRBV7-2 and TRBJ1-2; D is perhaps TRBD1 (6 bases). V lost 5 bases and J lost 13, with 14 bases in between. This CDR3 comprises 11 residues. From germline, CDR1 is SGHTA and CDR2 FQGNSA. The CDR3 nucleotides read TGTGCCAGCAGCCCCGGGGGGGGCATCACCTTC. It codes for CASSPGGGITF.

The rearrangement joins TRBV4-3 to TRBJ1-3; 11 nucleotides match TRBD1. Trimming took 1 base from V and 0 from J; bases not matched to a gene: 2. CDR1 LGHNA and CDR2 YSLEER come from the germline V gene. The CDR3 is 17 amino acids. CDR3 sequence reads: CASSQGTGGLSGNTIYF. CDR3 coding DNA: TGCGCCAGCAGCCAAGGGACAGGGGGCCTCTCTGGAAACACCATATATTTT.

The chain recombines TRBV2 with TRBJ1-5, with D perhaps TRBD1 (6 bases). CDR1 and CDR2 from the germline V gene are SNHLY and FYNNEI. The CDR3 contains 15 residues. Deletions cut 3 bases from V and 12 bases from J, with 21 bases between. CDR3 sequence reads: CASSEGFGNQTGQHF. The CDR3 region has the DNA TGTGCCAGCAGTGAGGGTTTTGGCAATCAGACAGGCCAGCATTTT.